This is a list of T cell receptor beta chains from one sample in a study of regulatory T cells in long-lasting Graves disease. TCRdb used MiXCR to reprocess the multiplex PCR reads, holding one entry per CDR3 protein. This sample has some 440,000 distinct CDR3 sequences, with less than 25% found just once. The sample was peripheral blood mononuclear cells (PBMCs), taken when the disease was refractory, from a patient treated with antithyroid drugs. Receptors were obtained from a female donor with Graves disease. The conserved cysteine and the conserved F or W are not part of the CDR3 here.

CDR3 protein,CDR3 length,V gene
ASGQPMNTEAF,11,TRBV27
SARDLQRVNYEQY,13,TRBV20-1
ASSYSRVIGGYT,12,TRBV6-5
ASSPMTSGTGELF,13,TRBV18
SVKVFGRTMNTEAF,14,TRBV29-1
ASSYSGINYEQY,12,TRBV6-5
ASSSDGSAYEQY,12,TRBV28
ASTPLAMVTEAF,12,TRBV6-1
ASSLEIAGQETQY,13,TRBV12-3/TRBV12-4
ASSLDWGRDQETQY,14,TRBV5-4
ASNSLAGANTGELF,14,TRBV7-2
ATSDRHDAYQETQY,14,TRBV24-1
ASSFPGSQEQF,11,TRBV7-3
ASSLPSGRLWEQY,13,TRBV7-9
ASSYQTPYNEQF,12,TRBV6-2/TRBV6-3
ASSTRQGSQETQY,13,TRBV27
ASTKGKGYEQY,11,TRBV6-1
ASSVGFSGGTGELF,14,TRBV9
ASRWTGAGELF,11,TRBV5-1
SVERGEGEAF,10,TRBV29-1
ASSSTDRNYGYT,12,TRBV28
ASSLAGLAHEQF,12,TRBV5-1
ASSFEGSPLH,10,TRBV6-1
ANSDPEETQY,10,TRBV3-1
ASSYYRGIGANVLT,14,TRBV6-5
ASSSLPNTGELF,12,TRBV27
SVFPGHRSGANVLT,14,TRBV29-1
ATSDLNARLGETQY,14,TRBV24-1
ASSLTSQGSGANVLT,15,TRBV27
ASSSDVMNTEAF,12,TRBV27
ASSALRETQY,10,TRBV7-9
ASRFDTGAWETQY,13,TRBV6-1
ASSSKTGTDTEAF,13,TRBV5-1
ATSDTSGISYNEQF,14,TRBV24-1
ASSTNRGLREQY,12,TRBV27
ASSQGSTTSGGEEAQY,16,TRBV3-1
SADSVLLAGVASYEQY,16,TRBV20-1
ASSYSDRSAYGYT,13,TRBV28
ASSYPDRARTEAF,13,TRBV6-5
SASSFRDLNYGYT,13,TRBV20-1